This is a list of T cell receptor beta chains from one sample in a study of cytomegalovirus exposure and HLA in healthy donors. Only in-frame clones appear in the TCRdb table, and some are missing; sequencing was by immunoSEQ multiplex PCR. The table has approximately 150,000 clones, 75% seen once. The source material was PBMCs. These receptors originate from a male donor in good health and CMV-seronegative. Both conserved end residues are part of each CDR3. D genes are given only for firm matches. The size field is filled for only some rows; it gives once, few, many or a size class.

j_call	v_call	clone_size	d_call	cdr3_nt	cdr3_aa
TRBJ2-7	TRBV5-1	.	TRBD2	TGCGCCAGCAGCCTTAGCGGGGGCCTCTCCTACGAGCAGTACTTC	CASSLSGGLSYEQYF
TRBJ2-3	TRBV5-1	.	TRBD2	TGCGCCAGCAGCCCGGTAGCGGGGGAGACAGATACGCAGTATTTT	CASSPVAGETDTQYF
TRBJ2-2	TRBV11-1	.	.	TGTGCCAGCAGCTTAGGTCTGGGGGCCTTGAACACCGGGGAGCTGTTTTTT	CASSLGLGALNTGELFF
TRBJ2-4	TRBV4-1	.	TRBD1	TGCGCCAGCAGCCGAGAAGGGGGCGGCCTAGCCAAAAACATTCAGTACTTC	CASSREGGGLAKNIQYF
TRBJ2-6	TRBV6-5	.	TRBD1	TGTGCCAGCAGTTACGAAGGGGGCCCTGGGGCCAACGTCCTGACTTTC	CASSYEGGPGANVLTF
TRBJ1-1	TRBV5-1	.	TRBD1	TGCGCCAGCATACCTGCGCCCGGGACAGGTGAAGCTTTCTTT	CASIPAPGTGEAFF
TRBJ2-7	TRBV7-3	.	TRBD1	TGTGCCAGCAGTAAAGACAGGGGCCCATCCTACGAGCAGTACTTC	CASSKDRGPSYEQYF
TRBJ1-5	TRBV28	.	.	TGTGCCAGCAGTTTTACTGGGCTCGGCAATCAGCCCCAGCATTTT	CASSFTGLGNQPQHF
TRBJ1-2	TRBV5-1	once	.	TGCGCCAGCAGCTTGGAAGGGGTCTATGGCTACACCTTC	CASSLEGVYGYTF
TRBJ2-1	TRBV6-1	.	TRBD2	TGTGCCAGCAGTCTTCACGGGGGGTACTACAATGAGCAGTTCTTC	CASSLHGGYYNEQFF
TRBJ2-3	TRBV21-1	few	.	TGTGCCAGCAGCAAACCGGGACAGGGGGACCTGGGGAGCACAGATACGCAGTATTTT	CASSKPGQGDLGSTDTQYF
TRBJ2-1	TRBV2	.	TRBD1	TGTGCCAGCAGTGAAGAGCAGGGGGCTGCGATTGAGCAGTTCTTC	CASSEEQGAAIEQFF
TRBJ2-7	TRBV5-5	.	TRBD1	TGTGCCAGCAGCTCGGACAGGGGGGAAACCTACGAGCAGTACTTC	CASSSDRGETYEQYF
TRBJ2-1	TRBV20-1	.	.	TGCAGTGCAACCCTTAGCAATGAGCAGTTCTTC	CSATLSNEQFF
TRBJ1-5	TRBV6-6	.	.	TGTGCCAGCAGTTACCTGATGGACATCTATCAGCCCCAGCATTTT	CASSYLMDIYQPQHF
TRBJ1-2	TRBV4-1	.	.	TGCGCCAGCAGCCAAGATAGCGGGATAACTGGCTACACCTTC	CASSQDSGITGYTF
TRBJ1-1	TRBV10-3	.	TRBD1	TGTGCCATCAGTCAAACAGGGGTTGAAGCTTTCTTT	CAISQTGVEAFF
TRBJ1-5	TRBV5-6	.	TRBD1	TGTGCCAGCAGCCCATCCTGGGACAGGGATGGGCCCCAGCATTTT	CASSPSWDRDGPQHF
TRBJ1-3	TRBV28	.	TRBD1	TGTGCCAGCAGCGGACAGGAGGGAGCTGGAAACACCATATATTTT	CASSGQEGAGNTIYF
TRBJ2-5	TRBV5-6	.	.	TGTGCCTTCTCAGGCGGGGCACCGGGACCCCAAGAGACCCAGTACTTC	CAFSGGAPGPQETQYF
TRBJ2-3	TRBV6-5	.	.	TGTGCCAGCAGTTTTGGCCGTGTTTCCGATACGCAGTATTTT	CASSFGRVSDTQYF
TRBJ2-7	TRBV30	.	TRBD2	TGTGCCTGGATTCCGGGACTAGCCTCTGGCAAGCAGTACTTC	CAWIPGLASGKQYF
TRBJ1-4	TRBV28	once	TRBD1	TGTGCCAGCAGACCACAGGGGTGGGAAGAAAAACTGTTTTTT	CASRPQGWEEKLFF
TRBJ2-7	TRBV28	.	TRBD2	TGTGCCAGCAGTTTAGGCGGGAGCTTCTACGAGCAGTACTTC	CASSLGGSFYEQYF
TRBJ1-2	TRBV29-1	.	.	TGCAGCGCCATGGACTACTATGGCTACACCTTC	CSAMDYYGYTF
TRBJ1-2	TRBV27	.	.	TGTGCCAGCAGGGGGCCCCTGGGGAGGGTAGCCTATGGCTACACCTTC	CASRGPLGRVAYGYTF
TRBJ2-7	TRBV29-1	once	TRBD1	TGCAGCGTTGAGCGGACAGGATCCTCCTACGAGCAGTACTTC	CSVERTGSSYEQYF
TRBJ1-1	TRBV20-1	few	.	TGCAGTGGACTTAGGAACACTGAAGCTTTCTTT	CSGLRNTEAFF
TRBJ2-7	TRBV5-6	many	.	TGTGCCAGCAGCTGGGCAGGGCTCGAGCAGTACTTC	CASSWAGLEQYF
TRBJ2-1	TRBV11-3	.	TRBD2	TGTGCCAGCAGCTTAGGGCTGCGGGAGCTCGTCGACAATGAGCAGTTCTTC	CASSLGLRELVDNEQFF
TRBJ2-7	TRBV5-4	once	TRBD1	TGTGCCAGCAGCGAGCCGGGACAGGGGACCTACGAGCAGTACTTC	CASSEPGQGTYEQYF
TRBJ2-6	TRBV5-4	few	.	TGTGCCAGCTCCCCGGGACAAACCTCTGGGGCCAACGTCCTGACTTTC	CASSPGQTSGANVLTF
TRBJ1-2	TRBV6-5	.	TRBD1	TGTGCCAGCAGTTACGGGGGGACAGGGTTTGGCTACACCTTC	CASSYGGTGFGYTF
TRBJ2-3	TRBV19	.	TRBD2	TGTGCCAGTAGTCTTAGCGGGGGGCGCACAGATACGCAGTATTTT	CASSLSGGRTDTQYF
TRBJ2-7	TRBV7-2	.	TRBD2	TGTGCCAGCAGCTTAAGAGGCTCTAGCGGGAGGGACACCTACGAGCAGTACTTC	CASSLRGSSGRDTYEQYF
TRBJ2-1	TRBV4-1	.	.	TGCGCCAGCAGCCAAGATCAGAATGAGCAGTTCTTC	CASSQDQNEQFF
TRBJ2-2	TRBV15	.	.	TGTGCCACCAGCAGAGATGGGGGGATTAACACCGGGGAGCTGTTTTTT	CATSRDGGINTGELFF
TRBJ1-2	TRBV2	few	.	TGTGCCAGCAGTGCTTGGACAGTCCCCGATGGCTACACCTTC	CASSAWTVPDGYTF
TRBJ2-5	TRBV10-2	.	TRBD2	TGCGCCAGCAGTGAGGGCGGGGGGGCCGTGGAGACCCAGTACTTC	CASSEGGGAVETQYF